The 23 T cell receptor beta chains below come from one sample, sequenced in a study of radiotherapy plus CTLA-4 blockade in lung cancer. TCRdb's copy holds only in-frame clones and misses some; the assay was immunoSEQ multiplex PCR. This repertoire shows 55,000 or so clones, about 80% found once; its top ten account for roughly 6%. The material sequenced was peripheral blood, taken from a patient treated with radiotherapy plus ipilimumab. Receptor source: a human donor with non-small cell lung cancer whose response to radiotherapy plus ipilimumab could not be evaluated.

V and J are TRBV7-9 and TRBJ1-4, with 7 bases that match TRBD1. Trimming cost V 4 bases and J 3 bases; bases outside gene matches: 5. This CDR3 is 15 amino acids long. Germline CDR1 reads SEHNR; CDR2 reads FQNEAQ (reference sequence). The CDR3 DNA follows: TGTGCCAGCAGCTCACCCGACAGGGCTAATGAAAAACTGTTTTTT. Protein sequence: CASSSPDRANEKLFF.

V and J are TRBV5-6 and TRBJ2-5, with TRBD2 identical over 9 bases. V was clipped by 4 bases and J by 2 bases; unmatched bases: 15. The length of the CDR3 is 18 residues. Germline assignment: CDR1 SGHDT and CDR2 YYEEEE. The CDR3 sequence is CASSPIGGVAGAQETQYF. CDR3 nucleotide sequence: TGTGCCAGCAGCCCCATCGGTGGGGTAGCGGGAGCGCAAGAGACCCAGTACTTC.

The J gene is TRBJ2-7, the V gene TRBV13, with TRBD1 identical over 8 bases. The V gene end was trimmed by 5 bases and the J gene end by 4 bases; junction bases not matched to a gene: 13. Germline V lookup: CDR1 PRHDT, CDR2 FYEKMQ (reference sequence). The CDR3 sequence is 16 residues long. The CDR3: CASSLGAGQAIYEQYF. The CDR3 coding sequence is TGTGCCAGCAGCCTCGGGGCGGGACAGGCTATTTACGAGCAGTACTTC.

The chain joins TRBV5-1 to TRBJ1-2; 7 bases match TRBD1. V lost 3 bases and J lost 5; bases outside the gene matches: 1. CDR1 is SGHRS, CDR2 YFSETQ, per germline. The CDR3 totals 12 residues. This CDR3 reads CASSSTGYGYTF. The CDR3 DNA follows: TGCGCCAGCAGCTCGACAGGGTATGGCTACACCTTC. Full variable domain (outside the CDR3, taken from reference TRBV5-1 and TRBJ1-2): KAGVTQTPRYLIKTRGQQVTLSCSPISGHRSVSWYQQTPGQGLQFLFEYFSETQRNKGNFPGRFSGRQFSNSRSEMNVSTLELGDSALYLCASSSTGYGYTFGSGTRLTVV.

The V call is TRBV5-4, the J call TRBJ2-7; perhaps TRBD2 as D (6 bases). The V gene's germline CDR1 is SGHNT and CDR2 YYREEE (reference sequence). Trimming stripped 2 bases from V and 5 bases from J, with 17 bases between. The length of the CDR3 is 15 residues. The CDR3 sequence is CASSFDQRRVDEQYF. For the CDR3, the DNA is TGTGCCAGCAGCTTCGACCAGAGGAGGGTCGACGAGCAGTACTTC. Using reference TRBV5-4 and TRBJ2-7 for the parts outside the CDR3, the full variable domain is ETGVTQSPTHLIKTRGQQVTLRCSSQSGHNTVSWYQQALGQGPQFIFQYYREEENGRGNFPPRFSGLQFPNYSSELNVNALELDDSALYLCASSFDQRRVDEQYFGPGTRLTVT.

The chain recombines TRBV28 with TRBJ2-1, with TRBD2 identical over 9 bases. Germline V CDR1 and CDR2: MDHEN, SYDVKM. The CDR3 consists of 15 residues. Trimming at V came to 8 bases and at J to 3 bases, leaving 8 bases not matched to a gene. The CDR3 reads CASCGGAGIYNEQFF. In DNA, the CDR3 is TGTGCCAGCTGCGGGGGGGCAGGAATCTACAATGAGCAGTTCTTC.

J is TRBJ2-3 and V is TRBV19; 10 nucleotides match TRBD2. The CDR3 has 14 amino acids. Losses at the gene ends were 3 bases for V and 5 bases for J; bases not matched to a gene: 2. Germline V CDR1 and CDR2: LNHDA, SQIVND (reference sequence). In DNA form, the CDR3 reads TGTGCCAGTAGTATCGAGCGGGAGGGAGATACGCAGTATTTT. Encoded protein: CASSIEREGDTQYF.

The chain combines TRBV28 with TRBJ1-4; unclear D gene. The CDR3 is 15 residues long. Germline CDR1 is MDHEN and CDR2 is SYDVKM. Trimming took off 0 bases at V and 6 bases at J, with 11 bases between the two ends. CDR3 sequence: CASSLWVGEDEKLFF. DNA of the CDR3: TGTGCCAGCAGTTTATGGGTCGGGGAGGATGAAAAACTGTTTTTT.

The chain uses TRBV7-8 and TRBJ2-5; tentatively, D is TRBD2 (5 bases). V gave up 7 bases and J gave up 4 bases, with 13 bases separating them. From germline, CDR1 is SGHVS and CDR2 FQNEAQ. The CDR3 loop spans 13 amino acids. The CDR3 region is CASTPRRSETQYF. The CDR3 DNA reads as TGTGCCAGCACCCCCCGGAGGTCAGAGACCCAGTACTTC.

The rearrangement links TRBV9 to TRBJ1-4; 9 nucleotides agree with TRBD1. Germline CDR1 reads SGDLS; CDR2 reads YYNGEE. Losses at the gene ends were 3 bases for V and 3 bases for J; bases not matched to a gene: 12. This CDR3 has 18 residues. DNA for the CDR3: TGTGCCAGCAGCGCTCACGGGACAGGGACGTTTTCTAATGAAAAACTGTTTTTT. Amino acid sequence: CASSAHGTGTFSNEKLFF.

The count of this clone is one. The CDR3: CASSYSTQGNEKLFF. As DNA, the CDR3 is TGTGCCAGCAGTTACTCAACTCAGGGAAATGAAAAACTGTTTTTT. The chain links TRBV6-5 to TRBJ1-4; perhaps TRBD1 as D (5 bases). This CDR3 has 15 amino acids. Per germline, CDR1 MNHEY and CDR2 SVGAGI. V lost 0 bases and J 5 bases, leaving 10 bases between the germline ends.

V and J are TRBV7-9 and TRBJ2-7; D is uncertain. Trimming left V 0 bases short and J 7 bases short, with 13 bases between. CDR3 length equals 14 residues. The germline V gene encodes CDR1 SEHNR and CDR2 FQNEAQ (reference sequence). The chain's CDR3 is CASSLARRVGEQYF. CDR3 sequence (DNA): TGTGCCAGCAGCTTAGCGAGACGGGTCGGTGAGCAGTACTTC. Supplemented by reference TRBV7-9 and TRBJ2-7, the full variable domain reads DTGVSQNPRHKITKRGQNVTFRCDPISEHNRLYWYRQTLGQGPEFLTYFQNEAQLEKSRLLSDRFSAERPKGSFSTLEIQRTEQGDSAMYLCASSLARRVGEQYFGPGTRLTVT.

The rearrangement links TRBV7-2 to TRBJ2-7, with 10 bases matching TRBD1. This CDR3 region has 15 residues. Germline CDR1 and CDR2: SGHTA and FQGNSA. CDR3 in DNA: TGTGGCGGCAGGGACAGGGGTCGACACTCCTACGAGCAGTACTTC. Encoded protein: CGGRDRGRHSYEQYF.

The V and J genes are TRBV7-2 and TRBJ2-1; tentatively, D is TRBD2 (5 bases). The V end was cut by 1 base, the J end by 7 bases, with 11 bases between. Per germline, CDR1 SGHTA and CDR2 FQGNSA. The CDR3 is 14 residues long. CDR3 nucleotide sequence: TGTGCCAGCAGCTTAGGAAGTCCGGGGAATGAGCAGTTCTTC. It specifies CASSLGSPGNEQFF.

The genes are TRBV6-1 and TRBJ2-2; 12 bases are shared with TRBD2. The CDR3 extends over 14 amino acids. V shed 7 bases and J 5 bases; nucleotides not matched to a gene: 2. CDR1 is MNHNS and CDR2 is SASEGT in the germline V gene. CDR3 in DNA: TGTGCCAGCATAACTAGCGGGAGGACCGGGGAGCTGTTTTTT. This gives the protein CASITSGRTGELFF.

This clone was seen a few times. This chain connects TRBV5-1 to TRBJ1-2; no reliable D call. Trimming shortened V by 3 bases and J by 5 bases, and 14 bases separated the two germline ends. The length of the CDR3 is 14 residues. In germline, CDR1 is SGHRS, CDR2 YFSETQ. In nucleotides, the CDR3 is TGCGCCAGCAGCTCCACGGAAGAGAGGTATGGCTACACCTTC. Its protein is CASSSTEERYGYTF.

This chain joins TRBV2 and TRBJ1-5; a weak D match, TRBD1 (6 bases). Germline CDR1 and CDR2: SNHLY and FYNNEI. Trimming stripped 7 bases from V and 2 bases from J, with 12 bases between. The CDR3 runs to 14 residues. CDR3 protein: CASKGESGNQPQHF. The CDR3 DNA follows: TGTGCCAGCAAGGGGGAGAGTGGCAATCAGCCCCAGCATTTT.

The rearrangement links TRBV7-2 to TRBJ1-3; unclear D gene. The CDR3 contains 16 residues. The V gene's germline CDR1 is SGHTA and CDR2 FQGNSA. The ends were cut back, 1 base at V and 0 bases at J, with 10 bases in the middle. CDR3 sequence reads: CASSLGTPNSGNTIYF. The DNA of the CDR3 is TGTGCCAGCAGCTTAGGGACTCCTAACTCTGGAAACACCATATATTTT.

This chain links TRBV7-9 with TRBJ1-5, with a possible D match to TRBD1 (5 bases). Germline loops: CDR1 SEHNR, CDR2 FQNEAQ (reference sequence). The CDR3 extends over 17 amino acids. V was trimmed by 1 base and J by 2 bases, leaving 15 bases between them. The CDR3 spells CASSLGGGTTGNQPQHF. DNA of the CDR3: TGTGCCAGCAGCTTAGGGGGAGGGACTACCGGCAATCAGCCCCAGCATTTT. Full variable domain (missing parts from reference TRBV7-9 and TRBJ1-5): DTGVSQNPRHKITKRGQNVTFRCDPISEHNRLYWYRQTLGQGPEFLTYFQNEAQLEKSRLLSDRFSAERPKGSFSTLEIQRTEQGDSAMYLCASSLGGGTTGNQPQHFGDGTRLSIL.

This chain joins TRBV6-5 and TRBJ1-1, with a possible D match to TRBD1 (5 bases). There are 15 residues in the CDR3. V dropped 0 bases and J dropped 2 bases, with 10 bases sitting between them. CDR1 and CDR2 from the germline V gene are MNHEY and SVGAGI. CDR3 DNA sequence: TGTGCCAGCAGTTACTCGGGCAGGGTCAACACTGAAGCTTTCTTT. It translates to CASSYSGRVNTEAFF.

The rearrangement links TRBV7-9 to TRBJ2-7; TRBD2 aligns across 8 bases. The germline V gene encodes CDR1 SEHNR and CDR2 FQNEAQ (reference sequence). This CDR3 is built from 17 residues. J gave up 1 base and V 5 bases, and 13 bases lay outside the gene matches. CDR3 sequence: CASSPPRGAGGSYEQYF. DNA of the CDR3: TGTGCCAGCAGCCCCCCACGAGGCGCGGGAGGTTCCTACGAGCAGTACTTC.

This sequence joins TRBV4-1 and TRBJ1-1; TRBD1 matches 7 bases. Germline values: CDR1 MGHRA, CDR2 YSYEKL. This CDR3 contains 20 residues. V shed 3 bases, J shed 6 bases, and the junction held 25 bases outside the gene matches. As DNA, the CDR3 is TGCGCCAGCAGCCACCTCTTAGAAAGGACAGGCCGCTCAAGAGGTCCTGAAGCTTTCTTT. Protein sequence: CASSHLLERTGRSRGPEAFF.

On this clone itself: This could be a read error, since a much larger clone is one nucleotide away. This chain links TRBV7-9 with TRBJ1-4; the match to TRBD1 covers 9 bases. V trimming: 5 bases; J trimming: 6 bases; junction bases outside the gene matches: 1. The CDR3 extends over 13 amino acids. Per the germline V gene, CDR1 is SEHNR and CDR2 is FQNEAQ (reference sequence). The CDR3, as DNA: TGTGCCAGCAGCCGGGACAGGGATGAAAAACTGTTTTTT. It yields the protein CASSRDRDEKLFF.